This is a list of T cell receptor beta chains from one sample in a study of neurological immune-mediated disorders. TCRdb redid the calling of the 5' RACE reads with MiXCR, one entry per CDR3 protein. The profile shows about 59,000 distinct CDR3 sequences, over 9.5% of them singletons. Sequenced sample: PBMCs. These receptors came from an older woman with HTLV-1-associated myelopathy (HAM/TSP). The conserved cysteine and the conserved F or W are not part of the CDR3 here.

cdr3_length: 14; v_call: TRBV11-2; cdr3_aa: ASSDAYYAGANVLT
cdr3_length: 14; v_call: TRBV5-1; cdr3_aa: ASSLEPTTGPDTQY
cdr3_length: 11; v_call: TRBV7-9; cdr3_aa: ASSDRVAAEAF
cdr3_length: 13; v_call: TRBV20-1; cdr3_aa: SASGRVTGANVLT
cdr3_length: 12; v_call: TRBV5-5; cdr3_aa: ASSRGPSDQPQH
cdr3_length: 15; v_call: TRBV5-1; cdr3_aa: ASSLTSGRISYNEQF
cdr3_length: 15; v_call: TRBV7-9; cdr3_aa: ASSFFGVVEFGNTIY
cdr3_length: 14; v_call: TRBV27; cdr3_aa: ASSFTASGRNYEQY
cdr3_length: 12; v_call: TRBV20-1; cdr3_aa: SAHNPGLYNEQF
cdr3_length: 11; v_call: TRBV20-1; cdr3_aa: SARESGDTEAF
cdr3_length: 13; v_call: TRBV28; cdr3_aa: ASSPGTPLNTEAF
cdr3_length: 12; v_call: TRBV14; cdr3_aa: ASSLGPGAGEAF
cdr3_length: 12; v_call: TRBV5-1; cdr3_aa: ASSLSQGTNGYT
cdr3_length: 12; v_call: TRBV20-1; cdr3_aa: SATRTGLPYEQY
cdr3_length: 13; v_call: TRBV20-1; cdr3_aa: SARDNGRGTDTQY
cdr3_length: 12; v_call: TRBV5-1; cdr3_aa: ASMGQGVPSGYT
cdr3_length: 14; v_call: TRBV15; cdr3_aa: ATSRGAVTNTGELF
cdr3_length: 11; v_call: TRBV14; cdr3_aa: ASSQDLVSEQY
cdr3_length: 16; v_call: TRBV9; cdr3_aa: ASSVGSSAEANTGELF
cdr3_length: 14; v_call: TRBV7-2; cdr3_aa: ASSLSEIMRDDEQF
cdr3_length: 12; v_call: TRBV2; cdr3_aa: ASRGTSTPDTQY
cdr3_length: 10; v_call: TRBV27; cdr3_aa: ASSLATGELF
cdr3_length: 13; v_call: TRBV10-1; cdr3_aa: ASSESGLNYNEQF
cdr3_length: 16; v_call: TRBV15; cdr3_aa: ATSNPGGDRTFSYEQY
cdr3_length: 12; v_call: TRBV27; cdr3_aa: ASSPRQGSYEQY
cdr3_length: 16; v_call: TRBV4-1; cdr3_aa: ASSQARTARATNEKLF
cdr3_length: 11; v_call: TRBV10-3; cdr3_aa: AISVTEYNEQF
cdr3_length: 12; v_call: TRBV5-1; cdr3_aa: ASSHGTDSYEQY
cdr3_length: 12; v_call: TRBV5-1; cdr3_aa: ASSPRQGMDTQY
cdr3_length: 12; v_call: TRBV4-2; cdr3_aa: ASSQATIGEKLF
cdr3_length: 12; v_call: TRBV20-1; cdr3_aa: SAKGQDNYNEQF
cdr3_length: 16; v_call: TRBV6-5; cdr3_aa: ASSYRAGGPLRTDTQY
cdr3_length: 13; v_call: TRBV11-2; cdr3_aa: ASSPHGGLNTEAF
cdr3_length: 12; v_call: TRBV5-1; cdr3_aa: ASSAQGGGYEQY
cdr3_length: 11; v_call: TRBV6-4; cdr3_aa: ASSDLNTGELF
cdr3_length: 10; v_call: TRBV10-3; cdr3_aa: AISESGDTQY
cdr3_length: 12; v_call: TRBV5-1; cdr3_aa: ASSLAGITGELF
cdr3_length: 13; v_call: TRBV12-3/TRBV12-4; cdr3_aa: ASSFEREVSDEQF
cdr3_length: 16; v_call: TRBV18; cdr3_aa: ASSPPSGTGKNTGELF
cdr3_length: 12; v_call: TRBV20-1; cdr3_aa: SARGRLATYEQY
cdr3_length: 14; v_call: TRBV5-5; cdr3_aa: ASSIQAGSGANVLT
cdr3_length: 13; v_call: TRBV25-1; cdr3_aa: ASSGAGAGESEQF
cdr3_length: 12; v_call: TRBV20-1; cdr3_aa: SARVIIGPDTQY
cdr3_length: 14; v_call: TRBV15; cdr3_aa: ATEIWLAENTGELF
cdr3_length: 13; v_call: TRBV5-1; cdr3_aa: ASSSGTSGSNEQY
cdr3_length: 14; v_call: TRBV7-8; cdr3_aa: ASSHRRTGRNEKLF
cdr3_length: 12; v_call: TRBV5-1; cdr3_aa: ASSLVGGDYGYT